This T cell receptor (beta chain) stems from a study of cytomegalovirus exposure and HLA in healthy donors. Study-wide background: An earlier analysis identified approximately 120 million unique TCR beta sequences in about 179 million T cells.

A note on this clone: The same CDR3 also results from other DNA sequences found in this sample.

PCR employed 60 Vbeta and 13 Jbeta primers. The data were produced by immunoSEQ multiplex PCR, yet TCRdb's version contains in-frame clones alone and is incomplete. The data show approximately 130,000 clones, with more than 70% seen just once and about 7% held by the top ten. This sequence was found in a woman aged 25-40 years in good health and CMV-seropositive. Sequencing was done on a sample of PBMCs.

The CDR3 coding sequence is TGTGCCAGCAGGGGACAGCTTGAAGCTTTCTTT. Its protein is CASRGQLEAFF. V is TRBV28 and J is TRBJ1-1, with 7 bases that match TRBD1. V was clipped by 6 bases and J by 7 bases; unmatched bases: 2. CDR3 length: 11 amino acids. Looked up from germline, CDR1 is MDHEN and CDR2 is SYDVKM.